The clone carrying this T cell receptor (beta chain) was detected a few times. The data were taken from a study of identical twins. Germline assignment: CDR1 SNHLY and CDR2 FYNNEI. The CDR3 consists of 14 residues. V was clipped by 3 bases and J by 4 bases, with 11 bases between them. TCRdb independently ran MiXCR on the 5' RACE reads; one entry per CDR3 protein. The sample records about 530,000 distinct CDR3 sequences, approximately 16% being singletons. These data are also associated with another study on yellow fever vaccine responses in identical twins. From that second work: As reported, the vaccine T cell response of twins seemed partly convergent and partly personalized.

This clonotype originated in a woman aged 18-30 years in good health. The V call is TRBV2, the J call TRBJ2-3; the D gene could be TRBD1 or TRBD2 (6 bases each). Sequences were obtained from CD4+ T cells sorted from blood. CDR3 sequence reads: CASSEVRGADTQYF. CDR3 DNA: TGTGCCAGCAGTGAGGTTAGGGGGGCAGATACGCAGTATTTT.